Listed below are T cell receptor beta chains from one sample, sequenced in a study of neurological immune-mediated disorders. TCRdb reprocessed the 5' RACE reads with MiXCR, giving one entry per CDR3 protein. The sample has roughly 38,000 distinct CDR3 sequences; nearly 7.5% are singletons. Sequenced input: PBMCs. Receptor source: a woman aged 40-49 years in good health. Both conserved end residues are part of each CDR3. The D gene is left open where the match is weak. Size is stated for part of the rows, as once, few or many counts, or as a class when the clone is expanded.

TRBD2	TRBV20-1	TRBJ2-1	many	TGCAGTGCGGGGCCTAGCGGGGGCCCCTCCTACAATGAGCAGTTCTTC	CSAGPSGGPSYNEQFF
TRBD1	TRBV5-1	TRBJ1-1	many	TGCGCCAGCAGCTTGGGGTTGGGACAGATGAACACTGAAGCTTTCTTT	CASSLGLGQMNTEAFF
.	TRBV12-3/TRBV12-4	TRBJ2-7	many	TGTGCCAGCAGTTTAGTAATTGCGGGGCCCTACGAGCAGTACTTC	CASSLVIAGPYEQYF
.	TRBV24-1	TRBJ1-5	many	TGTGCCACCAGCCGGGACCGCAATCAGCCCCAGCATTTT	CATSRDRNQPQHF
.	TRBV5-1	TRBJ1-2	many	TGCGCCAGCAGCTTGGTGGGGGCGAGCTATGGCTACACCTTC	CASSLVGASYGYTF
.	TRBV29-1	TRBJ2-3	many	TGCAGCGCCAGTAGGACAGGAGGGGGAACGGATACGCAGTATTTT	CSASRTGGGTDTQYF
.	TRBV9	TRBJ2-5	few	TGTGCCTGCTGCCCTCCAGGGGAGACCCAGTACTTC	CACCPPGETQYF
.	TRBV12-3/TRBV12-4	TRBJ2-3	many	TGTGCCAGCAGTGAAGAGACACGGGTGCAGTATTTT	CASSEETRVQYF
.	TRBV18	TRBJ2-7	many	TGTGCCAGCTCACCGCCTGGACAGAGCTACGAGCAGTACTTC	CASSPPGQSYEQYF
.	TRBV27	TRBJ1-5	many	TGTGCCAGCAGATACACCCGGAATCAGCCCCAGCATTTT	CASRYTRNQPQHF
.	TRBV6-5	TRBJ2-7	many	TGTGCCAGCAGTTTTTATGACGAGCAGTACTTC	CASSFYDEQYF
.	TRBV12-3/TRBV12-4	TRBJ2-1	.	TGTGCCAGCAGCTGGGGAGTGCGACCCCCCTACAATGAGCAGTTCTTC	CASSWGVRPPYNEQFF
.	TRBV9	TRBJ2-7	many	TGTGCCAGCGAGGACTCTTACTACGAGCAGTACTTC	CASEDSYYEQYF
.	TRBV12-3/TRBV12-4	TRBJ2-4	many	TGTGCCAGCAGTTTACAGGGTTTTGGAAACATTCAGTACTTC	CASSLQGFGNIQYF
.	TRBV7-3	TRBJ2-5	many	TGTGCCAGCAGCCGGCAAGGGAGTGAGACCCAGTACTTC	CASSRQGSETQYF
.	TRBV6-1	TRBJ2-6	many	TGTGCCAGCAGTGAAGAAGGGCCTTCCGGGGCCAACGTCCTGACTTTC	CASSEEGPSGANVLTF
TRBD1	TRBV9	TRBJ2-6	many	TGTGCCAGCAACAGGGGGCTCATCTCTGGGGCCAACGTCCTGACTTTC	CASNRGLISGANVLTF
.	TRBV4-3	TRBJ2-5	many	TGCGCCAGCAGCCAATCCCCGGGGCGGGGAGAGACCCAGTACTTC	CASSQSPGRGETQYF
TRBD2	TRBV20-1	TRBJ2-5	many	TGCAGTGCTAGAGCGCTAGCGGGAGGGGAGGGGGAGACCCAGTACTTC	CSARALAGGEGETQYF
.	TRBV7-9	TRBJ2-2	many	TGTGCCAGCAACGAGTTAGTGACGGAACCCGGGGAGCTGTTTTTT	CASNELVTEPGELFF
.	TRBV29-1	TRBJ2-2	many	TGCAGCGTTGCGGCTGACATAGTGGGGGAGCTGTTTTTT	CSVAADIVGELFF
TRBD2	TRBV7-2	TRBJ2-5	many	TGTGCCAGCAGCAGAAGGGGAGGGAAAGAGACCCAGTACTTC	CASSRRGGKETQYF
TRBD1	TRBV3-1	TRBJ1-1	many	TGTGCCAGCAGCCTCTATGGGACAGGTACGAACACTGAAGCTTTCTTT	CASSLYGTGTNTEAFF
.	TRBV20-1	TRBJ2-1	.	TGCAGTGCTAGGGAGGGGGTTGGGAATGAGCAGTTCTTC	CSAREGVGNEQFF
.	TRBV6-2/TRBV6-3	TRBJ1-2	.	TGTGCCAGCAGGACCAGGGACCGGACATCCTATGGCTACACCTTC	CASRTRDRTSYGYTF
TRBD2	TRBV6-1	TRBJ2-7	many	TGTGCCAGCAGTGAAGGTGGTAGCGGGAGTTACGAGCAGTACTTC	CASSEGGSGSYEQYF
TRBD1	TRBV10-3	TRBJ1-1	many	TGTGCCACCCTAGGGACAGGGGTCATGAACACTGAAGCTTTCTTT	CATLGTGVMNTEAFF
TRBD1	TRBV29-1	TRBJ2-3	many	TGCAGCGCTGGGACAGCCACAGATACGCAGTATTTT	CSAGTATDTQYF
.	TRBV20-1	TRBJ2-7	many	TGCAGTGCTAGTTCCGAGACAGGAGCTTACGAGCAGTACTTC	CSASSETGAYEQYF
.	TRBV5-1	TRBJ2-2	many	TGCGCCAGCAGCTACCAGGGCAACACCGGGGAGCTGTTTTTT	CASSYQGNTGELFF
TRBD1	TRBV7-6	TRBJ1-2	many	TGTGCCAGCAGCCCAACAGGGGGGGGCTACACCTTC	CASSPTGGGYTF
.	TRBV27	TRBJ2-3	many	TGTGCCAGCAGTTTATCCCCTTTCACAGATACGCAGTATTTT	CASSLSPFTDTQYF
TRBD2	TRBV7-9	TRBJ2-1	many	TGTGCCAGCAGCTTAGCTTTTTCTAGCGGGAGCCATGAGCAGTTCTTC	CASSLAFSSGSHEQFF
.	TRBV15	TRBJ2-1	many	TGTGCCACCAGCAGAGATGGCCTATCCTCCTACAATGAGCAGTTCTTC	CATSRDGLSSYNEQFF
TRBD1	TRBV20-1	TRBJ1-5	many	TGCAGTGCGCACAGGGGTGGGAGCAATCAGCCCCAGCATTTT	CSAHRGGSNQPQHF
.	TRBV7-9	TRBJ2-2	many	TGTGCCAGCAGCCAAGCGGCGAGTTTGGCCGGGGAGCTGTTTTTT	CASSQAASLAGELFF
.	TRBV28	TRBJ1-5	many	TGTGCCAGCAAGTTAGGCGGGACTCAGCCCCAGCATTTT	CASKLGGTQPQHF
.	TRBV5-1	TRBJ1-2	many	TGCGCCAGCAGCTTGGCAGACAGCAACTATGGCTACACCTTC	CASSLADSNYGYTF
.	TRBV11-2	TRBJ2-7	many	TGTGCCAGCAGCTTAGTAATGGCTATCTCCTACGAGCAGTACTTC	CASSLVMAISYEQYF
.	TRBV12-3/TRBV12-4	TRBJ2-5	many	TGTGCCAGCAATATGGCCGGGGCCCAAGAGACCCAGTACTTC	CASNMAGAQETQYF
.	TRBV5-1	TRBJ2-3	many	TGCGCCAGCAGCCTCCAGCTAAACAGGGGCACAGATACGCAGTATTTT	CASSLQLNRGTDTQYF
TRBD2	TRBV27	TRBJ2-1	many	TGTGCCTCAATCCGGGAGGGCGGGGGCAATGAGCAGTTCTTC	CASIREGGGNEQFF
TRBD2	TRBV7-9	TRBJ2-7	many	TGTGCCAGCAGCTTAGGACTAGCGGGAGCAAGCTCAAACGAGCAGTACTTC	CASSLGLAGASSNEQYF
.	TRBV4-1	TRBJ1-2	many	TGCGCCAGCAGCCAAGGGAGAAAGGTGGACTATGGCTACACCTTC	CASSQGRKVDYGYTF
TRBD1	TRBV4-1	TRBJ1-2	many	TGCGCCAGCAGCCAAGCGGGACAGGGTTATGGCTACACCTTC	CASSQAGQGYGYTF
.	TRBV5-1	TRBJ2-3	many	TGCGCCAGCAGCTTGGAGCCAGGACGCACAGATACGCAGTATTTT	CASSLEPGRTDTQYF
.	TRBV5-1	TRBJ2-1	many	TGCGCCAGCAGCTTGGGACCTTTTTACAATGAGCAGTTCTTC	CASSLGPFYNEQFF
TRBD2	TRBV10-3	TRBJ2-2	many	TGTGCCATCAGTCCCTCTACGGGGGGGGGGATGAACACCGGGGAGCTGTTTTTT	CAISPSTGGGMNTGELFF
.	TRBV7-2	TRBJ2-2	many	TGTGCCAGCAGCTTAGTAGGGGGTTTGGGCGGGGAGCTGTTTTTT	CASSLVGGLGGELFF
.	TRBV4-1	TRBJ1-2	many	TGCGCCAGCAGCCCCAGGGCCGGAACTAACTATGGCTACACCTTC	CASSPRAGTNYGYTF
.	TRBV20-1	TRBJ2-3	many	TGCAGTGCTCTGTTCGGAGATACGCAGTATTTT	CSALFGDTQYF
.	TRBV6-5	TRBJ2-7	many	TGTGCCAGCAGCTTTGACAGGAAAGCCTACGAGCAGTACTTC	CASSFDRKAYEQYF
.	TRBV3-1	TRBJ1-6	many	TGTGCCAGCAGCCCGCGGGGAGGGAATTCACCCCTCCACTTT	CASSPRGGNSPLHF
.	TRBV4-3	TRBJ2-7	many	TGCGCCAGCAGACAAGATAGGACCGCCGTCTACGAGCAGTACTTC	CASRQDRTAVYEQYF
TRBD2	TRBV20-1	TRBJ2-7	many	TGCAGTGCTAGAGATGGCAGGGGGCTAGCGGGAGCCTACGAGCAGTACTTC	CSARDGRGLAGAYEQYF
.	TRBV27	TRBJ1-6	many	TGTGCCAGCAGTTTAGTATATCGGGGTAATTCACCCCTCCACTTT	CASSLVYRGNSPLHF
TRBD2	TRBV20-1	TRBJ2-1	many	TGCAGTGTGGATAGCGGGAGGAACTCCTACAATGAGCAGTTCTTC	CSVDSGRNSYNEQFF
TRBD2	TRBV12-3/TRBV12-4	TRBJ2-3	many	TGTGCCAGCACCGGGGGGAAGTCGGATACGCAGTATTTT	CASTGGKSDTQYF
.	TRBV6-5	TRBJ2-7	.	TGTGCCAGCAGTATCCGGGACGGAACCTATGAGCAGTACTTC	CASSIRDGTYEQYF
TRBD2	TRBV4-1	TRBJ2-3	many	TGCGCCAGCAGCCTCGGGACTAGCGGGCCTCCGTCCTATACGCAGTATTTT	CASSLGTSGPPSYTQYF